Below, one T cell receptor beta chain is given with its context. A much larger clone sits a single nucleotide away, making a read error possible. The CDR3 is 16 residues long. V was trimmed by 8 bases and J by 3 bases, leaving 24 bases between them. Germline V lookup: CDR1 DFQATT, CDR2 SNEGSKA (reference sequence). The data belong to a study of CD8 T cells in ankylosing spondylitis. TCRdb reanalysed the 5' RACE reads using MiXCR and keeps one entry per CDR3 protein. This sample has around 230,000 distinct CDR3 sequences; less than 9.5% occur once, and the top ten carry more than 4.5%. Sequencing used blood, either unsorted or a sorted T cell fraction (not recorded which). This clonotype originated in a female donor with ankylosing spondylitis or in good health (not recorded which). The chain links TRBV20-1 to TRBJ2-3, with a possible D match to TRBD2 (6 bases). The CDR3 nucleotides read TGCAGTACAAGACGGAGTAGCGGTCCCGGGACAGATACGCAGTATTTT. This gives the protein CSTRRSSGPGTDTQYF.